This T cell receptor beta chain is from a study of blood T cell repertoires in COVID-19. The CDR3 runs 13 residues. CDR1 is LNHDA and CDR2 is SQIVND in the germline V gene (reference sequence). Trimming removed 7 bases at V and 1 base at J, with 9 bases between. Original processing notes: Reference gene primer amplification gave nucleated cell count estimates. The table came from immunoSEQ multiplex PCR; TCRdb's copy has only in-frame clones and leaves some out. That table furnishes V, J and clone size, whereas the DNA furnished D and trimming. This table has about 300,000 clones, 70% to 90% appearing once.

The chain has TRBV19 and TRBJ2-3; TRBD1 is a possible D gene (5 bases). This TCR came from a man aged 25 to 40 who had recovered from COVID-19. The sample taken for sequencing was PBMCs or T cells enriched from blood (not recorded which). The CDR3 nucleotides read TGTGCCAGTAACCGCAGGGGCACAGATACGCAGTATTTT. Translation gives CASNRRGTDTQYF. Filled out from reference TRBV19 and TRBJ2-3, the complete variable domain reads DGGITQSPKYLFRKEGQNVTLSCEQNLNHDAMYWYRQDPGQGLRLIYYSQIVNDFQKGDIAEGYSVSREKKESFPLTVTSAQKNPTAFYLCASNRRGTDTQYFGPGTRLTVL.